These 13 T cell receptor beta chains share one sample of origin, sequenced in a study of cytomegalovirus exposure and HLA in healthy donors. PCR employed 60 Vbeta and 13 Jbeta primers. Only in-frame clones appear in the TCRdb table, and some are missing; sequencing was by immunoSEQ multiplex PCR. The data show 150,000 to 250,000 clones, around 78% seen once. The sequenced sample was PBMCs. The receptors derive from a man aged 25 to 45 in good health and CMV-seronegative.

The chain recombines TRBV19 with TRBJ1-6, with TRBD1 as a possible D gene (5 bases). CDR1 is LNHDA and CDR2 is SQIVND in the germline V gene (reference sequence). Trimming cost V 6 bases and J 0 bases, with 27 bases left between them. CDR3 length: 21 residues. CDR3 in amino acids: CASRREGTGSTSSSYNSPLHF. For the CDR3, the DNA is TGTGCCAGTAGGAGGGAGGGAACAGGCTCCACCTCGAGCTCCTATAATTCACCCCTCCACTTT.

This rearrangement joins TRBV5-6 to TRBJ2-1; no firm D call. With 1 base removed from V and 0 bases from J, the gap between germline ends came to 11 bases. CDR3 length equals 16 residues. Germline CDR1 is SGHDT and CDR2 is YYEEEE. This CDR3 is CASSLFGSSSYNEQFF. In DNA, the CDR3 is TGTGCCAGCAGCTTGTTTGGCTCTAGCTCCTACAATGAGCAGTTCTTC.

The chain carries TRBV7-9 and TRBJ1-2, with 11 nucleotides matching TRBD1. CDR3 size: 15 residues. The trim removed 2 bases at V and 6 bases at J, leaving 5 bases unmatched. Germline V gives CDR1 SEHNR, CDR2 FQNEAQ (reference sequence). The CDR3 protein is CASSLIGTGGNGYTF. The DNA of the CDR3 is TGTGCCAGCAGCTTAATCGGGACAGGGGGAAATGGCTACACCTTC. The entire variable domain, with the rest obtained from reference TRBV7-9 and TRBJ1-2, is as follows: DTGVSQNPRHKITKRGQNVTFRCDPISEHNRLYWYRQTLGQGPEFLTYFQNEAQLEKSRLLSDRFSAERPKGSFSTLEIQRTEQGDSAMYLCASSLIGTGGNGYTFGSGTRLTVV.

The CDR3 DNA reads as TGTGCCAGCAGTTTACTAGGCGGCTATGAAGCTTTCTTT. As protein: CASSLLGGYEAFF. This rearrangement joins TRBV27 to TRBJ1-1; no definite D call. The germline V and J ends were trimmed by 2 bases and 7 bases, with 11 bases remaining between them. Germline CDR1 is MNHEY and CDR2 is SMNVEV (reference sequence). This CDR3 is built from 13 residues.

This rearrangement joins TRBV2 to TRBJ2-4; D perhaps matches TRBD2 (7 bases). Trimming shortened V by 5 bases and J by 0 bases, and 11 bases separated the two germline ends. The CDR3 has 15 amino acids. Germline assignment: CDR1 SNHLY and CDR2 FYNNEI. The CDR3 reads CASSPGGTAKNIQYF. CDR3 coding DNA: TGTGCCAGCAGTCCGGGGGGCACAGCCAAAAACATTCAGTACTTC.

The CDR3 bases are TGTGCCAGCAGCGTAGGTGGGACAGGGGATTACGAGCAGTACTTC. Its translation is CASSVGGTGDYEQYF. This chain joins TRBV9 and TRBJ2-7; TRBD1 matches at 10 bases. The ends lost 0 bases at V and 4 bases at J; junction bases unmatched: 4. This CDR3 contains 15 residues. Germline V CDR1 and CDR2: SGDLS, YYNGEE.

The chain combines TRBV2 with TRBJ1-2, with D tentatively TRBD1 (6 bases). In germline, CDR1 is SNHLY, CDR2 FYNNEI. V gave up 4 bases and J gave up 2 bases, with 11 bases separating them. CDR3 length: 14 residues. The CDR3 nucleotides are TGTGCCAGCAGTGCCACAGGGCTAAACTATGGCTACACCTTC. Translated: CASSATGLNYGYTF.

V gene TRBV2 combines with J gene TRBJ1-1, with D uncertain. Trimming took off 9 bases at V and 6 bases at J, with 17 bases between the two ends. Germline-derived CDR1 and CDR2 are SNHLY and FYNNEI. The CDR3 has 13 amino acids. CDR3 amino acids: CARARSNPAEAFF. The CDR3 DNA reads TGTGCCAGAGCTCGTAGTAATCCGGCTGAAGCTTTCTTT.

This clone appeared a single time. This sequence joins TRBV6-5 and TRBJ1-4, with D possibly being TRBD1 (6 bases). The length of the CDR3 is 15 residues. Germline V lookup: CDR1 MNHEY, CDR2 SVGAGI. V was trimmed by 5 bases and J by 5 bases, leaving 15 bases between them. This CDR3 is CASSVSGGPNEKLFF. CDR3 in DNA: TGTGCCAGCAGTGTATCGGGGGGCCCGAATGAAAAACTGTTTTTT.

CDR3 nucleotides: TGTGCCAGCTCACCTTTAGGGGGCGGAAGCAATCAGCCCCAGCATTTT. Translation: CASSPLGGGSNQPQHF. The chain has TRBV18 and TRBJ1-5, with 7 nucleotides matching TRBD1. The CDR3 extends over 16 amino acids. Germline V gene sequence: CDR1 KGHSH, CDR2 LQKENI. The V gene end was trimmed by 3 bases and the J gene end by 1 base; junction bases not matched to a gene: 6. The full variable domain, with the rest looked up from reference TRBV18 and TRBJ1-5, is NAGVMQNPRHLVRRRGQEARLRCSPMKGHSHVYWYRQLPEEGLKFMVYLQKENIIDESGMPKERFSAEFPKEGPSILRIQQVVRGDSAAYFCASSPLGGGSNQPQHFGDGTRLSIL.

This clone turned up a few times. The rearrangement uses TRBV15 and TRBJ2-3, with 12 positions matching TRBD2. The CDR3 spans 18 residues. Losses at the gene ends were 4 bases for V and 0 bases for J; bases not matched to a gene: 8. Germline assignment: CDR1 LNHNV and CDR2 YYDKDF (reference sequence). In nucleotides, the CDR3 is TGTGCCACCAGCACCCGACTAGCGGGGGTCTCTAGCACAGATACGCAGTATTTT. Its translation: CATSTRLAGVSSTDTQYF.

The count of this clone is one. This CDR3 reads CSVAGGISGNTIYF. CDR3 DNA: TGCAGCGTTGCAGGAGGAATCTCTGGAAACACCATATATTTT. The chain uses TRBV29-1 and TRBJ1-3, with D unresolved. CDR1 SQVTM and CDR2 ANQGSEA come from the germline V gene. The CDR3 sequence is 14 residues long. Trimming took off 4 bases at V and 0 bases at J, with 10 bases between the two ends.

This rearrangement joins TRBV5-8 to TRBJ2-1; D is perhaps TRBD2 (5 bases). V lost 7 bases and J lost 9, with 20 bases in between. This CDR3 comprises 14 residues. From germline, CDR1 is SGHTS and CDR2 YDEGEE. Here the CDR3 reads CASPEWLLEGEQFF. The CDR3 nucleotides read TGTGCCAGCCCGGAATGGCTTCTTGAGGGTGAGCAGTTCTTC.